The T cell receptor (beta chain) under discussion was sequenced for a study of shared clonotypes between healthy human individuals. Comments on this clone: Its antigen is not identified. Other DNA sequences in the sample encode the same CDR3.

Broader study findings: The sharing of 4.5% to 5.5% of naive CD4 clonotypes was seen across several donors.

Naive CD8 cells were CD45RO-negative, positively selected for CCR7, excluding terminally differentiated effector memory CD45RA+ cells. Execution of the assay was at deep level. Authors' data handling: ImmunoSEQ output held junction-only sequences without quality scores, so filtering differed. TCRdb keeps only in-frame clones here, not all; method: immunoSEQ multiplex PCR. That table is the source of V, J and clone size, and D and trimming were worked out from the DNA. The repertoire has about 2.1 million clones, approximately 94% of them found once; the top ten carry over 1.5%. Sequencing input: naive CD8+ T cells from PBMCs. The TCR comes from a man younger than 35 in good health. Some clones in this sample may be carry-over from other donors' samples.

CDR3 nucleotide sequence: TGTGCCAGCAGCTCTAGGACTGGCACAGATACGCAGTATTTT. It translates to CASSSRTGTDTQYF. The V gene is TRBV7-9, the J gene TRBJ2-3; D is perhaps TRBD2 (5 bases). CDR3 length: 14 amino acids. CDR1 SEHNR and CDR2 FQNEAQ come from the germline V gene (reference sequence). Trimming left V 4 bases short and J 1 base short, with 9 bases between.